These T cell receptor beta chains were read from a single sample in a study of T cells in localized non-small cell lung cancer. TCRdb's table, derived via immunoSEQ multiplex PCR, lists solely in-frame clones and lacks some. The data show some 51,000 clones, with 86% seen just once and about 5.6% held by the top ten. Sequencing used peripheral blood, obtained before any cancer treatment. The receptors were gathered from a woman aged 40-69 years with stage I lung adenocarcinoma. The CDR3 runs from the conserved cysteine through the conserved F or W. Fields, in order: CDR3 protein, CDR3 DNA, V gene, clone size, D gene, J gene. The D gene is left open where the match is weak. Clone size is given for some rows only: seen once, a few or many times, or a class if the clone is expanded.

cdr3_aa: CASSLDGENTEAFF; cdr3_nt: TGCGCCAGCAGCTTGGACGGGGAGAACACTGAAGCTTTCTTT; v_call: TRBV5-1; clone_size: .; d_call: .; j_call: TRBJ1-1
cdr3_aa: CATSRDLPSSGNTIYF; cdr3_nt: TGTGCCACCAGCAGAGATCTCCCGAGCTCTGGAAACACCATATATTTT; v_call: TRBV15; clone_size: .; d_call: .; j_call: TRBJ1-3
cdr3_aa: CASSLGSVVNEQFF; cdr3_nt: TGCGCCAGCAGTTTAGGAAGCGTCGTCAATGAGCAGTTCTTC; v_call: TRBV5-1; clone_size: once; d_call: .; j_call: TRBJ2-1
cdr3_aa: CASNEGLFSGNTIYF; cdr3_nt: TGTGCCAGCAACGAGGGACTGTTCTCTGGAAACACCATATATTTT; v_call: TRBV5-6; clone_size: .; d_call: .; j_call: TRBJ1-3
cdr3_aa: CASSLDRVSPLHF; cdr3_nt: TGTGCCAGCAGCTTAGACAGGGTTTCACCCCTCCACTTT; v_call: TRBV11-2; clone_size: few; d_call: .; j_call: TRBJ1-6
cdr3_aa: CASSPRQGPTYEQYF; cdr3_nt: TGCGCCAGCAGCCCTAGACAGGGCCCAACCTACGAGCAGTACTTC; v_call: TRBV5-1; clone_size: .; d_call: TRBD1; j_call: TRBJ2-7
cdr3_aa: CASNTVQTGYTDTQYF; cdr3_nt: TGTGCCAGCAACACCGTACAGACAGGGTATACAGATACGCAGTATTTT; v_call: TRBV5-6; clone_size: .; d_call: TRBD1; j_call: TRBJ2-3
cdr3_aa: CASSLKAVNTEAFF; cdr3_nt: TGTGCCAGCAGCTTAAAGGCAGTGAACACTGAAGCTTTCTTT; v_call: TRBV7-9; clone_size: .; d_call: .; j_call: TRBJ1-1
cdr3_aa: CASRPTGGGGYTF; cdr3_nt: TGCGCCAGCAGACCGACAGGGGGCGGTGGCTACACCTTC; v_call: TRBV10-2; clone_size: .; d_call: TRBD1; j_call: TRBJ1-2
cdr3_aa: CASSRGQPSTDTQYF; cdr3_nt: TGTGCCAGCTCACGTGGACAGCCTAGCACAGATACGCAGTATTTT; v_call: TRBV18; clone_size: .; d_call: .; j_call: TRBJ2-3
cdr3_aa: CASSTLTGSTTEAFF; cdr3_nt: TGTGCCAGTAGTACCCTGACAGGGTCGACCACTGAAGCTTTCTTT; v_call: TRBV19; clone_size: .; d_call: TRBD1; j_call: TRBJ1-1
cdr3_aa: CASSARTGSGYTF; cdr3_nt: TGTGCCAGCAGTGCAAGGACAGGGAGCGGCTACACCTTC; v_call: TRBV2; clone_size: .; d_call: TRBD1; j_call: TRBJ1-2
cdr3_aa: CAWGAPSGGGTDTQYF; cdr3_nt: TGTGCCTGGGGGGCCCCTAGCGGGGGGGGCACAGATACGCAGTATTTT; v_call: TRBV30; clone_size: .; d_call: TRBD2; j_call: TRBJ2-3